This TCR beta chain was identified in a study of blood T cells in healthy people across ages. General observations from the study: Underestimates were what the diversity estimates from one million T cells were considered to be. Reliance upon unsorted PBMCs precluded definitive naive versus antigen-experienced comparison.

Primers used in a second PCR of about 7 to 12 cycles were a sample-barcoded 5' primer and a J-beta primer mix. TCRdb reprocessed the 5' RACE reads with MiXCR, giving one entry per CDR3 protein. The table has about 1 million distinct CDR3 sequences, 40% to 50% seen once. Per sample, no less than 5.5 micrograms of total RNA were extracted. Germline-derived CDR1 and CDR2 are SEHNR and FQNEAQ (reference sequence). J was trimmed by 3 bases and V by 8 bases; bases with no gene match: 4. The CDR3 spans 14 residues. This clonotype was detected only a few times. The antigen is unknown. This sequence originates from a woman aged 60-75 years in good health. The gene calls are TRBV7-9 and TRBJ2-1, with 10 bases that match TRBD2. Sequencing was carried out using blood. CDR3: CASLGTSDYNEQFF. DNA of the CDR3: TGTGCCAGCCTTGGGACTAGCGACTACAATGAGCAGTTCTTC.